The 13 T cell receptor beta chains reported below all come from one sample, sequenced in a study of T cells after yellow fever vaccination. TCRdb recomputed calls from the 5' RACE reads with MiXCR, one row per CDR3 protein. The sample contains hundreds of thousands of distinct CDR3 sequences, 21% of which appear only once. Source: PBMCs, taken less than 25 days after the first yellow fever vaccination. The receptors were sampled from a man between 18 and 29 years old who received the YFV17D yellow fever vaccine.

This clonotype has only a few counts. The junction departs from the called germline gene at one end, perhaps through a read error. The CDR3, as DNA: TGTGCCAGCAGTTTAGGCCTAGCGGGAAGACCAGACTTC. Protein product: CASSLGLAGRPDF. The chain uses TRBV12-3 or TRBV12-4 and TRBJ2-5, with TRBD2 matching 9 bases. The CDR3 is 13 amino acids.

This clonotype showed up just a few times. The rearrangement joins TRBV24-1 to TRBJ1-4; D remains unclear. Germline-derived CDR1 and CDR2 are KGHDR and SFDVKD. V lost 9 bases and J lost 1, with 8 bases in between. The CDR3 loop spans 13 amino acids. CDR3 bases: TGTGCCACCCGGGCAGGAACTAATGAAAAACTGTTTTTT. Encoded protein: CATRAGTNEKLFF.

This clonotype was detected only a few times. The rearrangement links TRBV4-2 to TRBJ2-3, with 9 bases lining up with TRBD2. CDR1 is LGHNA and CDR2 is YNFKEQ in the germline V gene. The ends lost 3 bases at V and 2 bases at J; junction bases unmatched: 6. This CDR3 spans 16 amino acids. CDR3 DNA: TGTGCCAGCAGCCAGGGGGCGGGGGGGGCCACAGATACGCAGTATTTT. Translating it yields CASSQGAGGATDTQYF.

This clonotype turned up a few times. CDR3 DNA: TGTGCCAGCAGTGAGCAGTTCTTC. It specifies CASSEQFF. V gene TRBV6-5 combines with J gene TRBJ2-1, with D uncertain. Per the germline V gene, CDR1 is MNHEY and CDR2 is SVGAGI. This CDR3 is built from 8 residues. The V and J ends lost 5 bases and 10 bases respectively, with 0 bases between them.

CDR3 amino acids: CASRNSGTGPDTQYF. DNA for the CDR3: TGTGCCAGCAGAAACAGCGGGACAGGGCCAGATACGCAGTATTTT. The chain uses TRBV6-2 or TRBV6-3 and TRBJ2-3; TRBD1 matches at 9 bases. With 6 bases clipped from V and 4 bases from J, the junction kept 8 bases outside the gene matches. CDR3 size: 15 residues. Germline assignment: CDR1 MNHEY and CDR2 SVGEGT.

The chain couples TRBV5-1 to TRBJ1-1; D is possibly TRBD1 (6 bases). The CDR3 runs to 14 residues. Germline values: CDR1 SGHRS, CDR2 YFSETQ. V was cut by 4 bases and J by 0 bases, with 10 bases left in between. CDR3 bases: TGCGCCAGCAGCCCCTACAGGGTGAACACTGAAGCTTTCTTT. It codes for CASSPYRVNTEAFF.

This clonotype was observed a handful of times. The chain couples TRBV29-1 to TRBJ2-5; 7 bases align to TRBD1. The CDR3 totals 13 residues. V shed 7 bases, J shed 4 bases, and the junction held 9 bases outside the gene matches. The germline gives CDR1 SQVTM, CDR2 ANQGSEA. The CDR3 DNA reads as TGCAGCGCAAAACCGGGACAGACAGAGACCCAGTACTTC. Its translation is CSAKPGQTETQYF.

V and J are TRBV5-1 and TRBJ2-7; maybe TRBD2 (7 bases). This CDR3 has 15 amino acids. Germline lookup yields CDR1 SGHRS and CDR2 YFSETQ. V lost 0 bases and J lost 5, with 15 bases in between. CDR3 coding DNA: TGCGCCAGCAGCTTGGAAAGGACTAGGGACAACGAGCAGTACTTC. It translates to CASSLERTRDNEQYF.

The rearrangement links TRBV20-1 to TRBJ2-7; a weak D match, TRBD2 (5 bases). Deletions cut 3 bases from V and 2 bases from J, with 11 bases between. This CDR3 contains 13 residues. CDR1 and CDR2 (germline): DFQATT, SNEGSKA (reference sequence). CDR3 nucleotides: TGCAGTGCTAGTGGACCGAGGGCCTACGAGCAGTACGTC. Protein sequence: CSASGPRAYEQYV.

The chain is built from TRBV14 and TRBJ1-2; D not certain. The length of the CDR3 is 13 residues. Trimming removed 1 base at V and 8 bases at J, with 11 bases between. CDR1 is SGHDN, CDR2 FVKESK, per germline. CDR3 sequence reads: CASSQAPGPGYTF. CDR3 sequence (DNA): TGTGCCAGCAGCCAAGCTCCCGGACCAGGCTACACCTTC.

This clonotype has only a few counts. V and J are TRBV5-1 and TRBJ2-7; TRBD1 aligns across 9 bases. J was trimmed by 4 bases and V by 3 bases; bases with no gene match: 8. This CDR3 has 15 residues. The germline V gene encodes CDR1 SGHRS and CDR2 YFSETQ. CDR3 in DNA: TGCGCCAGCAGCTACACCGGGACAGGGCTGTACGAGCAGTACTTC. It translates to CASSYTGTGLYEQYF.

The chain has TRBV27 and TRBJ1-1; TRBD1 matches at 7 bases. J was trimmed by 1 base and V by 4 bases; bases with no gene match: 3. CDR1 MNHEY and CDR2 SMNVEV come from the germline V gene (reference sequence). CDR3 length: 14 amino acids. Here the CDR3 reads CASSSNRGNTEAFF. As DNA, the CDR3 is TGTGCCAGCAGTTCAAACAGGGGGAACACTGAAGCTTTCTTT.

To note about this clonotype: One end of the junction is discordant with germline, which a read error may explain. The V gene is TRBV3-1, the J gene TRBJ1-2; 7 bases align to TRBD1. Germline CDR1 is LGHDT and CDR2 is YNNKEL (reference sequence). The CDR3 extends over 18 amino acids. CDR3 in DNA: TGTGCCAGCAGCCAAGAGGACTGGATGACAGGGACCCTTAATGGGTACACCTTC. Encoded protein: CASSQEDWMTGTLNGYTF.